The T cell receptor (beta chain) described here comes from a study of T cell changes during pregnancy in multiple sclerosis. The J segment lost 1 base and the V segment lost 1 base, leaving 4 bases of the junction unmatched. Germline values: CDR1 SGHNT, CDR2 YENEEA. There are 16 residues in the CDR3. This clone was seen a single time. Clones were sequenced by immunoSEQ multiplex PCR, and TCRdb holds only the in-frame ones, with some missing. The sample yields about 40,000 clones, almost 95% seen once. Source: CD4+ T cells from peripheral blood mononuclear cells, taken before pregnancy. This clonotype was obtained from a female donor with multiple sclerosis, enrolled in a pregnancy study. This chain links TRBV11-3 with TRBJ2-5; 9 bases are shared with TRBD2. The CDR3 DNA is TGTGCCAGCAGCTTAGGGGCTAGCGGGACCCAAGAGACCCAGTACTTC. Translating gives CASSLGASGTQETQYF. The variable domain in full, completed from reference TRBV11-3 and TRBJ2-5, reads EAGVVQSPRYKIIEKKQPVAFWCNPISGHNTLYWYLQNLGQGPELLIRYENEEAVDDSQLPKDRFSAERLKGVDSTLKIQPAELGDSAVYLCASSLGASGTQETQYFGPGTRLLVL.